This TCR beta chain comes out of a study of T cells in Graves' hyperthyroidism and ophthalmopathy. Amplified TCR beta CDR3 regions derived from RNA transcripts. A first-round RT-PCR of the TCR CDR3 used the HTBI primer set. TCRdb ran MiXCR on the multiplex PCR reads and lists one entry per CDR3 protein. Of 30,000 to 40,000 distinct CDR3 sequences detected, 40% to 55% appear once; the ten largest clones hold about 6%. Whole-study findings and limits: Ophthalmopathy was identified by the model a median around 6.9 months ahead of onset. Expanded thyroid clonotypes (above 0.001) were mostly also found in blood.

Fresh peripheral blood, 10 ml, yielded the PBMCs. The CDR3 contains 15 residues. Germline V gene data show CDR1 as SGHTA and CDR2 as FQGNSA. The V and J ends lost 6 bases and 3 bases respectively, with 16 bases between them. Worth noting for this clonotype: The antigen remains undetermined.

The J gene is TRBJ2-3, the V gene TRBV7-2, with a possible D match to TRBD2 (5 bases). Material for sequencing was blood. This clonotype was obtained from a woman between 45 and 65 years old with Graves' hyperthyroidism that later progressed to Graves' ophthalmopathy. In DNA form, the CDR3 reads TGTGCCAGCAGGTACATCGACCCGGGGACAGATACGCAGTATTTT. Translated: CASRYIDPGTDTQYF.